These T cell receptor beta chains were read from a single sample in a study of blood T cell repertoires in COVID-19. Generated by immunoSEQ multiplex PCR, the TCRdb table keeps only in-frame clones and is missing some. The sample yields around 30,000 clones, roughly 90% seen once. The source material was peripheral blood. These receptors all come from a woman between 35 and 50 years old with active or convalescent COVID-19. Each CDR3 is given with its conserved first and last residue. The order of the fields is CDR3 length, J gene, clone size, V gene, D gene, CDR3 DNA, CDR3 protein. A D gene is named only where the DNA matches it firmly. A clone size is listed for some rows: how often the clone was seen (once, few, many), or a class if it is expanded.

15 TRBJ1-2 - TRBV5-4 - TGTGCCAGCAGCTTGATAGCGCGGGCTAACTATGGCTACACCTTC CASSLIARANYGYTF
16 TRBJ2-5 - TRBV5-1 - TGCGCCAGCAGCGGAATTGGGAGGTTGGGGGAAGAGACCCAGTACTTC CASSGIGRLGEETQYF
14 TRBJ2-3 once TRBV9 - TGTGCCAGCAGCGTAGCACAGGTACAAGATACGCAGTATTTT CASSVAQVQDTQYF
16 TRBJ1-5 - TRBV5-1 - TGCGCCAGCAGCCCGGGCGGGGGGATAAGCAATCAGCCCCAGCATTTT CASSPGGGISNQPQHF
16 TRBJ2-3 - TRBV24-1 TRBD1 TGTGCCACCAGTGATCGGACAGGGGGCCTCACAGATACGCAGTATTTT CATSDRTGGLTDTQYF
16 TRBJ2-1 once TRBV11-2 - TGTGCCAGCAGCTTAGATTTAGGAGGGCCATATAATGAGCAGTTCTTC CASSLDLGGPYNEQFF
15 TRBJ2-5 - TRBV5-5 TRBD2 TGTGCCAGCAGCCCCGGGACTAGCGGGAGTGGGACCCAGTACTTC CASSPGTSGSGTQYF
15 TRBJ1-3 - TRBV5-1 TRBD1 TGCGCCAGCAGCATTGACAGGGCCTCTGGAAACACCATATATTTT CASSIDRASGNTIYF
16 TRBJ2-1 once TRBV5-1 TRBD2 TGCGCCAGCAGCTCCCTAGCGGGAAGGGGTGGTAATGAGCAGTTCTTC CASSSLAGRGGNEQFF
9 TRBJ1-2 once TRBV2 - TGTGCCAGCAGTGTTCCCTCGTTCTTC CASSVPSFF
12 TRBJ1-1 once TRBV7-2 TRBD1 TGTGCCAGCAGCTTAAAAGGGACAGGGGCTTTCTTT CASSLKGTGAFF
20 TRBJ1-1 few TRBV18 - TGTGCCAGCAGAGAGGAGGGGTTGGCTGCCCCGGTGGGGTATAACACTGAAGCTTTCTTT CASREEGLAAPVGYNTEAFF
17 TRBJ2-1 - TRBV13 TRBD2 TGTGCCAGCAGCTTAGTGACCCGGGGGGGCTCCTACAATGAGCAGTTCTTC CASSLVTRGGSYNEQFF
20 TRBJ2-5 - TRBV21-1 - TGTGCCAGCAGCACTCCCTTCCGGTGGGAGGGCCTAAAGGGCCAAGAGACCCAGTACTTC CASSTPFRWEGLKGQETQYF